A single T cell receptor (beta chain) is shown here with its context. The antigen is unknown. The data belong to a study of long-term antiretroviral therapy in people with HIV. Study observations and caveats: The study found that diversity rose after ART but stayed below transplant donor controls.

A v3.0 immunoSEQ assay was performed at survey level. Sequencing was designed to cover roughly 40,000-50,000 T-cell genomes in each sample. Sequencing was performed with immunoSEQ multiplex PCR; in TCRdb, only in-frame clones are kept and a portion is missing. The data show 20,000 to 25,000 clones, more than 70% seen once. There are 16 residues in the CDR3. The sequence was obtained from a man in his fifties with HIV. The specimen was unsorted PBMCs, collected at the start of antiretroviral therapy. This sequence joins TRBV21-1 and TRBJ2-7; TRBD2 is taken as the D call from the table, unchecked against the DNA. TRBV21-1 represents a pseudogene. Here the CDR3 DNA reads TGTGCCAGCAGCAAAGCAAGTGCAACTAGCGGGAACGAGCAGTACTTC. It specifies CASSKASATSGNEQYF.